A few counts support the clone carrying this T cell receptor (beta chain). No antigen is known for it. Losses at the gene ends were 6 bases for V and 6 bases for J; bases not matched to a gene: 10. The germline CDR1 and CDR2 sequences are MNHEY and SVGEGT. CDR3 length: 15 amino acids. The time point was: persistent/refractory GD, antithyroid drugs over 5 years with positive TRAb. From RNA extracted from PBMCs, the TCR library was made. CDR3-region Arm-PCR and iRepertoire HTBI primers produced the TCR beta libraries. TCRdb re-derived calls from the multiplex PCR reads in MiXCR, one entry per CDR3 protein. Found here are under 450,000 distinct CDR3 sequences, about 20% of them singletons; the top ten hold about a quarter. This entry comes from a study of regulatory T cells in long-lasting Graves disease. Whole-study findings and limits: There were preferences for TRBV28, TRBJ1-2 and TRBJ2-5 in persistent disease.

This chain joins TRBV6-2 or TRBV6-3 and TRBJ2-3; 9 nucleotides agree with TRBD2. This sequence originates from a female donor with Graves disease. The sequencing here drew on peripheral blood mononuclear cells (PBMCs), taken when the disease was refractory, from a patient treated with antithyroid drugs. The CDR3 spells CASRPLAGLRDTQYF. As DNA, the CDR3 is TGTGCCAGCAGACCCCTAGCGGGACTGCGGGATACGCAGTATTTT.